This TCR beta chain was identified during a study of CD8+ T cells in alopecia areata. Overall study: It was oral tofacitinib, at 5 to 10 mg twice daily, that treated patients received. Broader study findings: Links between baseline CD8+ expansion and response need larger treated cohorts.

RNA extraction and reverse transcription yielded cDNA as sequencing template. Profiled with immunoSEQ multiplex PCR; TCRdb holds only in-frame clones, not every one. The sample yields a few hundred thousand clones, roughly two fifths seen once. This clone was counted between two and nine times. Its matching antigen is unknown. J gave up 1 base and V 4 bases, and 10 bases lay outside the gene matches. The CDR3 spans 17 residues. CDR1 and CDR2 from the germline V gene are SGHKS and YYEKEE (reference sequence). Treatment meaning: oral pan-JAK inhibitor, 5-10 mg twice daily. The chain recombines TRBV5-5 with TRBJ1-1, with TRBD1 matching over 10 bases. The receptor was derived from a human donor with alopecia areata. The sample in question was CD4+ T cells sorted from blood, obtained around week 31, from a patient treated with tofacitinib. The CDR3 is CASSPVPGQGTNTEAFF. The CDR3 DNA reads as TGTGCCAGCAGCCCGGTCCCGGGACAGGGGACGAACACTGAAGCTTTCTTT.